The 8 T cell receptor beta chains presented below share a single source sample, sequenced in a study of blood T cell repertoires in COVID-19. TCRdb keeps only in-frame clones here, not all; method: immunoSEQ multiplex PCR. The table shows roughly 240,000 clones, with approximately 90% occurring only once. Input material: PBMCs or T cells enriched from blood (not recorded which). These receptors all come from a middle-aged man who had been exposed to COVID-19.

The rearrangement joins TRBV18 to TRBJ2-2, with TRBD1 identical over 10 bases. The CDR3 length is 15 residues. V shed 2 bases and J 3 bases; nucleotides not matched to a gene: 0. The germline CDR1 and CDR2 sequences are KGHSH and LQKENI. Here the CDR3 DNA reads TGTGCCAGCTCACCAGGGACAGGGGACACCGGGGAGCTGTTTTTT. Its protein is CASSPGTGDTGELFF.

The genes are TRBV7-3 and TRBJ2-1; weak D call: TRBD2 (6 bases). V lost 5 bases, J lost 2 bases, and 10 bases lay in between. CDR3 length equals 14 residues. Per germline, CDR1 SGHTA and CDR2 FQGTGA. The CDR3 region is CASSRGGAYNEQFF. The CDR3 coding sequence is TGTGCCAGCAGCCGCGGCGGGGCCTACAATGAGCAGTTCTTC.

The rearrangement joins TRBV5-1 to TRBJ1-4; the D gene is possibly TRBD1 (6 bases). The CDR3 covers 14 residues. Between the trimmed V and J ends, which lost 7 bases and 1 base, there was a span of 11 bases. The germline V gene has CDR1 SGHRS and CDR2 YFSETQ. CDR3 nucleotides: TGCGCCAGCTGCAGGGGACGAACTAATGAAAAACTGTTTTTT. This sequence encodes CASCRGRTNEKLFF.

The chain carries TRBV6-5 and TRBJ2-7, with 11 positions matching TRBD2. There are 13 residues in the CDR3. V lost 8 bases, J lost 3 bases, and 3 bases stayed unmatched. Germline values: CDR1 MNHEY, CDR2 SVGAGI. DNA of the CDR3: TGTGCCAGCGGGACTAGCGGTATCTACGAGCAGTACGTC. Amino acids: CASGTSGIYEQYV.

This sequence joins TRBV5-4 and TRBJ2-3; D is unresolved. With 3 bases removed from V and 1 base from J, the gap between germline ends came to 3 bases. Germline assignment: CDR1 SGHNT and CDR2 YYREEE (reference sequence). CDR3 size: 12 residues. CDR3: CASSSGTDTQYF. DNA for the CDR3: TGTGCCAGCAGCTCCGGCACAGATACGCAGTATTTT.

The chain carries TRBV6-5 and TRBJ1-2; no clear D. The germline V gene has CDR1 MNHEY and CDR2 SVGAGI. CDR3 size: 16 residues. Between the trimmed V and J ends, which lost 0 bases and 4 bases, there was a span of 15 bases. The CDR3 sequence is CASSYSGLFEGYGYTF. In nucleotides, the CDR3 is TGTGCCAGCAGTTACTCAGGACTCTTTGAGGGCTATGGCTACACCTTC.

This sequence joins TRBV3-1 (or the pseudogene TRBV3-2) and TRBJ2-5; D unclear. The CDR3 runs 15 residues. Germline V gene sequence: CDR1 LGHDT, CDR2 YNNKEL (reference sequence). Deletions cut 4 bases from V and 5 bases from J, with 17 bases between. The CDR3 here is CASSLMVGAYETQYF. In DNA form, the CDR3 reads TGTGCCAGCAGCCTAATGGTCGGTGCATACGAGACCCAGTACTTC.

This chain joins TRBV6-6 and TRBJ1-4; unclear D gene. The CDR3 spans 12 residues. V was cut by 4 bases and J by 8 bases, with 8 bases left in between. Germline CDR1 is MNHNY and CDR2 is SVGAGI (reference sequence). The CDR3 nucleotides are TGTGCCAGCAGTTCCGTCGGGGAAAAACTGTTTTTT. It codes for CASSSVGEKLFF.